The 15 T cell receptor beta chains below come from one sample, sequenced in a study of cytomegalovirus exposure and HLA in healthy donors. Both 60 Vbeta primers and 13 Jbeta primers went into the PCR. Sequencing used immunoSEQ multiplex PCR; TCRdb keeps in-frame clones, though not all of them. This table has approximately 150,000 clones, over 8% appearing once. The sequencing sample was made of PBMCs. These receptors were taken from a male donor in good health and CMV-seronegative.

This clone was counted a few times. The chain joins TRBV19 to TRBJ1-4; 12 bases are shared with TRBD1. CDR1 is LNHDA, CDR2 SQIVND, per germline (reference sequence). The junction had 19 bases not matched to a gene; V was cut back by 3 bases and J by 8 bases. The CDR3 totals 20 residues. CDR3 in amino acids: CASSIRRFGDRGLLREKLFF. In nucleotides, the CDR3 is TGTGCCAGTAGTATTAGAAGGTTTGGGGACAGGGGGCTTTTACGAGAAAAACTGTTTTTT.

V and J are TRBV27 and TRBJ1-2; 7 nucleotides align to TRBD1. Germline V lookup: CDR1 MNHEY, CDR2 SMNVEV (reference sequence). Unmatched junction bases numbered 0, after V lost 2 bases and J lost 6 bases. This CDR3 contains 12 residues. CDR3 coding DNA: TGTGCCAGCAGTTTAACAGGGGATGGCTACACCTTC. Translated, it gives CASSLTGDGYTF.

This clone occurred a few times. The chain recombines TRBV28 with TRBJ1-2, with D tentatively TRBD1 (5 bases). Trimming left V 3 bases short and J 5 bases short, with 7 bases between. CDR1 is MDHEN, CDR2 SYDVKM, per germline. The CDR3 runs to 12 residues. Here the CDR3 reads CASSFRQYGYTF. CDR3 coding DNA: TGTGCCAGCAGTTTCCGACAGTATGGCTACACCTTC.

This clone was observed a single time. The CDR3 DNA follows: TGCGCCAGCAGCCTGCCCGGGAATGAGCAGTTCTTC. It encodes CASSLPGNEQFF. The rearrangement links TRBV4-1 to TRBJ2-1; no firm D call. This CDR3 has 12 residues. Germline CDR1 reads MGHRA; CDR2 reads YSYEKL. The ends were cut back, 4 bases at V and 7 bases at J, with 8 bases in the middle.

The V call is TRBV21-1, the J call TRBJ1-6; the table's D gene call, TRBD1, was not cross checked with the DNA. TRBV21-1 is designated a pseudogene. The CDR3 is 14 residues long. The CDR3 loop is CASSRQGPNSPLHF. The CDR3 DNA sequence: TGTGCCAGCAGCAGACAGGGCCCCAATTCACCCCTCCACTTT.

In this sample, this clone turned up a few times. This chain joins TRBV9 and TRBJ2-1, with D possibly TRBD2 on 5 matching bases. There are 15 residues in the CDR3. Per germline, CDR1 SGDLS and CDR2 YYNGEE. V lost 1 base to trimming and J lost 7 bases, with 15 bases between them. Here the CDR3 reads CASSVSGEGQNEQFF. CDR3 DNA sequence: TGTGCCAGCAGCGTAAGCGGAGAAGGCCAGAATGAGCAGTTCTTC.

The chain combines TRBV6-1 with TRBJ2-5; 7 bases line up with TRBD1. The assigned J gene may be wrong: the sequence end matches TRBJ2-7 better. CDR1 is MNHNS and CDR2 is SASEGT in the germline V gene. CDR3 length: 16 amino acids. For the CDR3, the DNA is TGTGCCAGCAGTGAATTGATGACACGGACAGGATACGAGCAGTACTTC. Translated, it gives CASSELMTRTGYEQYF.

The CDR3 bases are TGTGCCAGCAGCGCTAGAACTCGGGATACGCAGTATTTT. This encodes CASSARTRDTQYF. This rearrangement joins TRBV7-2 to TRBJ2-3; D remains ambiguous. This CDR3 contains 13 residues. Per germline, CDR1 SGHTA and CDR2 FQGNSA. V was shortened by 5 bases and J by 6 bases, with 12 bases between the two germline ends.

The V and J genes are TRBV27 and TRBJ2-1, with D possibly matching TRBD1 (6 bases). The ends were cut back, 6 bases at V and 3 bases at J, with 18 bases in the middle. CDR3 length equals 16 residues. The V gene's germline CDR1 is MNHEY and CDR2 SMNVEV (reference sequence). The CDR3 loop reads CASSPIIKGVYNEQFF. The CDR3 region has the DNA TGTGCCAGCAGCCCCATTATTAAGGGGGTCTACAATGAGCAGTTCTTC.

This clone has more than one count but fewer than ten. CDR3 residues: CASSESGLNQPQHF. As DNA, the CDR3 is TGCGCCAGCAGTGAGAGTGGGCTCAATCAGCCCCAGCATTTT. V usage is TRBV10-2 and J usage is TRBJ1-5; D not certain. V gave up 2 bases and J gave up 3 bases, with 8 bases separating them. CDR3 length: 14 amino acids. Germline lookup yields CDR1 WSHSY and CDR2 SAAADI.

The J gene is TRBJ2-1, the V gene TRBV6-5; a possible D gene is TRBD2 (6 bases). Germline V CDR1 and CDR2: MNHEY, SVGAGI. V lost 4 bases and J lost 7, with 14 bases in between. The CDR3 length is 14 residues. CDR3 in amino acids: CASSSPGLRNEQFF. In nucleotides, the CDR3 is TGTGCCAGCAGTTCTCCGGGACTCCGAAATGAGCAGTTCTTC.

The chain uses TRBV4-3 and TRBJ1-2, with D tentatively TRBD1 (6 bases). V dropped 0 bases and J dropped 5 bases, with 13 bases sitting between them. The CDR3 is made up of 15 amino acids. The germline V gene has CDR1 LGHNA and CDR2 YSLEER. The CDR3 DNA reads TGCGCCAGCAGCCAAGAAAAGGACAGCGGATATGGCTACACCTTC. The encoded protein is CASSQEKDSGYGYTF.

This CDR3 is CASSQDGGVSTEAFF. CDR3 nucleotides: TGCGCCAGCAGCCAAGATGGCGGGGTAAGCACTGAAGCTTTCTTT. The V gene is TRBV4-3, the J gene TRBJ1-1; D not certain. Trimming took off 0 bases at V and 4 bases at J, with 12 bases between the two ends. The germline gives CDR1 LGHNA, CDR2 YSLEER. This CDR3 has 15 amino acids.

This rearrangement joins TRBV7-2 to TRBJ2-3, with D perhaps TRBD1 (6 bases). This CDR3 is 15 amino acids long. Germline V lookup: CDR1 SGHTA, CDR2 FQGNSA. The V gene lost 1 base and the J gene lost 6 bases, with 14 bases spanning the gap. The CDR3 DNA is TGTGCCAGCAGCTTAGTGGCAGGGGATCGCGATACGCAGTATTTT. Translation gives CASSLVAGDRDTQYF.

The chain is built from TRBV18 and TRBJ1-2; D possibly corresponds to TRBD1 (6 bases). The V gene lost 2 bases and the J gene lost 2 bases, with 9 bases spanning the gap. The CDR3 sequence is 14 residues long. Germline V gene data show CDR1 as KGHSH and CDR2 as LQKENI. Here the CDR3 reads CASSPNRENYGYTF. The CDR3 DNA follows: TGTGCCAGCTCACCAAACAGGGAAAACTATGGCTACACCTTC. Filled out from reference TRBV18 and TRBJ1-2, the complete variable domain reads NAGVMQNPRHLVRRRGQEARLRCSPMKGHSHVYWYRQLPEEGLKFMVYLQKENIIDESGMPKERFSAEFPKEGPSILRIQQVVRGDSAAYFCASSPNRENYGYTFGSGTRLTVV.